These 21 T cell receptor beta chains were all obtained from the same sample, sequenced in a study of cytotoxic CD8 clonotypes in ibrutinib-treated CLL. Libraries were prepared by immunoSEQ multiplex PCR; TCRdb keeps only in-frame clonotypes and omits some of them. The sample records 25,000 to 30,000 clones, around 52% being singletons. Specimen: PBMCs, collected before ibrutinib treatment. Source of these receptors: a human donor with chronic lymphocytic leukemia.

The table lists this clone with a few counts. The chain uses TRBV4-1 and TRBJ1-2; D not certain. Germline V gene data show CDR1 as MGHRA and CDR2 as YSYEKL. Trimming removed 0 bases at V and 8 bases at J, with 13 bases between. CDR3 length: 14 amino acids. The CDR3: CASSQERGFYGYTF. The DNA for the CDR3 is TGCGCCAGCAGCCAAGAGCGGGGATTCTACGGCTACACCTTC.

The gene calls are TRBV7-3 and TRBJ2-1; D remains ambiguous. V was cut by 5 bases and J by 10 bases, with 12 bases left in between. CDR1 SGHTA and CDR2 FQGTGA come from the germline V gene. The CDR3 runs to 12 residues. The CDR3 sequence: CASSPGPGEQFF. The CDR3 DNA follows: TGTGCCAGCAGCCCGGGCCCAGGAGAGCAGTTCTTC.

This clone was counted between two and nine times. The chain is built from TRBV9 and TRBJ1-2; D is unresolved. This CDR3 is 12 amino acids long. CDR1 is SGDLS, CDR2 YYNGEE, per germline. V lost 0 bases, J lost 14 bases, and 14 bases lay in between. For the CDR3, the DNA is TGTGCCAGCAGCGTAGAATCCAGTGCGGGGACCTTC. Amino acids: CASSVESSAGTF.

This clone was seen a handful of times. The chain carries TRBV15 and TRBJ1-4; D not certain. This CDR3 is 15 amino acids long. In germline, CDR1 is LNHNV, CDR2 YYDKDF (reference sequence). The germline V and J ends were trimmed by 1 base and 2 bases, with 8 bases remaining between them. The CDR3 sequence: CATSRVLGTNEKLFF. As DNA, the CDR3 is TGTGCCACCAGCAGAGTGTTAGGGACTAATGAAAAACTGTTTTTT.

The chain uses TRBV18 and TRBJ2-1; D is uncertain. CDR1 is KGHSH and CDR2 is LQKENI in the germline V gene. With 0 bases removed from V and 7 bases from J, the gap between germline ends came to 13 bases. The CDR3 spans 15 residues. The CDR3 coding sequence is TGTGCCAGCTCACCACCGTCGCTAGTGGGGAATGAGCAGTTCTTC. It codes for CASSPPSLVGNEQFF.

By share, this clone ranks as medium-sized. The rearrangement joins TRBV18 to TRBJ2-3; a possible D gene is TRBD2 (5 bases). V lost 3 bases, J lost 4 bases, and 17 bases lay in between. Germline CDR1 is KGHSH and CDR2 is LQKENI. The CDR3 has 16 amino acids. Here the CDR3 reads CASSPLEAPAADTQYF. CDR3 sequence (DNA): TGTGCCAGCTCACCCCTGGAGGCGCCGGCGGCAGATACGCAGTATTTT.

This sequence joins TRBV2 and TRBJ2-1; D uncertain. The CDR3 runs to 11 residues. Germline CDR1 SNHLY, CDR2 FYNNEI. The germline V and J ends were trimmed by 5 bases and 7 bases, with 6 bases remaining between them. The CDR3 is CASSIRNEQFF. Written as DNA, the CDR3 is TGTGCCAGCAGTATACGAAATGAGCAGTTCTTC.

The chain joins TRBV7-9 to TRBJ1-5; D is uncertain. The germline V gene has CDR1 SEHNR and CDR2 FQNEAQ (reference sequence). The V and J ends lost 4 bases and 1 base respectively, with 11 bases between them. The CDR3 has 15 amino acids. In DNA, the CDR3 is TGTGCCAGCAGCTCCACCGGGAGAAGCAATCAGCCCCAGCATTTT. Encoded protein: CASSSTGRSNQPQHF.

The chain combines TRBV9 with TRBJ1-2; 7 bases map to TRBD1. From germline, CDR1 is SGDLS and CDR2 YYNGEE. This CDR3 contains 14 residues. J was trimmed by 5 bases and V by 0 bases; bases with no gene match: 4. In DNA form, the CDR3 reads TGTGCCAGCAGCGTAGCGGGACAGACTTATGGCTACACCTTC. As protein: CASSVAGQTYGYTF. Filled out from reference TRBV9 and TRBJ1-2, the complete variable domain reads DSGVTQTPKHLITATGQRVTLRCSPRSGDLSVYWYQQSLDQGLQFLIQYYNGEERAKGNILERFSAQQFPDLHSELNLSSLELGDSALYFCASSVAGQTYGYTFGSGTRLTVV.

CDR3 DNA: TGCGCCAGCAGCTCAGGACTATCGTACCAAGAGACCCAGTACTTC. Translated, it gives CASSSGLSYQETQYF. This chain joins TRBV5-1 and TRBJ2-5; possible D gene TRBD2, 6 bases. In germline, CDR1 is SGHRS, CDR2 YFSETQ. The CDR3 length is 15 residues. Trimming pared 3 bases from V and 0 bases from J, leaving 12 bases between.

V gene TRBV9 combines with J gene TRBJ1-2, with D unresolved. The CDR3 extends over 14 amino acids. V lost 7 bases to trimming and J lost 4 bases, with 17 bases between them. The germline CDR1 and CDR2 sequences are SGDLS and YYNGEE. In nucleotides, the CDR3 is TGTGCCAGCGATCCATCTTCGCGTAGCTATGGCTACACCTTC. It is translated as CASDPSSRSYGYTF.

The chain has TRBV5-6 and TRBJ2-5; D not resolved. Germline lookup yields CDR1 SGHDT and CDR2 YYEEEE. Between the trimmed V and J ends, which lost 2 bases and 7 bases, there was a span of 6 bases. The CDR3 runs 11 residues. The CDR3 DNA follows: TGTGCCAGCAGCTTAGTCGGGACCCAGTACTTC. Translating gives CASSLVGTQYF.

J is TRBJ1-1 and V is TRBV19; D may be TRBD1 (6 bases). The CDR3 covers 16 residues. Germline V gene data show CDR1 as LNHDA and CDR2 as SQIVND (reference sequence). V was pared by 1 base and J by 1 base, with 13 bases between. The CDR3 spells CASSIVGGPKNTEAFF. The CDR3 nucleotides read TGTGCCAGTAGTATAGTTGGGGGGCCCAAGAACACTGAAGCTTTCTTT.

This chain links TRBV6-5 with TRBJ2-7, with a possible D match to TRBD2 (7 bases). The CDR3 totals 14 residues. V lost 0 bases to trimming and J lost 3 bases, with 9 bases between them. CDR1 and CDR2 (germline): MNHEY, SVGAGI. The CDR3, as DNA: TGTGCCAGCAGTTACTCGAGGGGGGGCTACGAGCAGTACTTC. Protein: CASSYSRGGYEQYF.

The chain carries TRBV5-1 and TRBJ2-6, with 7 bases that match TRBD1. CDR1 and CDR2 from the germline V gene are SGHRS and YFSETQ. There are 18 residues in the CDR3. Trimming removed 4 bases from V and 0 bases from J; junction bases left unmatched: 10. As DNA, the CDR3 is TGCGCCAGCAGCCGACAGGGAAGCTCGAGCTCTGGGGCCAACGTCCTGACTTTC. Its protein is CASSRQGSSSSGANVLTF.

The chain couples TRBV5-1 to TRBJ1-5; D uncertain. In germline, CDR1 is SGHRS, CDR2 YFSETQ. CDR3 length: 17 amino acids. V dropped 0 bases and J dropped 1 base, with 14 bases sitting between them. CDR3 bases: TGCGCCAGCAGCTTGGTGAGGGTGAGGGTGAGCAATCAGCCCCAGCATTTT. Translated, it gives CASSLVRVRVSNQPQHF.

This chain connects TRBV6-1 to TRBJ2-3; D is tentatively TRBD1 or TRBD2 (5 bases each). The CDR3 contains 16 residues. Germline assignment: CDR1 MNHNS and CDR2 SASEGT. Trimming left V 4 bases short and J 2 bases short, with 16 bases between. DNA for the CDR3: TGTGCCAGCAGTGTTTACGCCGGGACGGTCACAGATACGCAGTATTTT. Translated, it gives CASSVYAGTVTDTQYF.

V is TRBV10-1 and J is TRBJ1-1, with TRBD1 matching 8 bases. There are 14 residues in the CDR3. Germline lookup yields CDR1 WNHNN and CDR2 SYGVQD (reference sequence). V shed 3 bases, J shed 11 bases, and the junction held 11 bases outside the gene matches. This chain's CDR3 is CASSEYDRGHKAFF. CDR3 sequence (DNA): TGCGCCAGCAGTGAATATGACAGGGGCCACAAGGCTTTCTTT.

In its sample, this clone was seen a few times. The chain combines TRBV7-9 with TRBJ1-2, with D unresolved. The CDR3 sequence is 13 residues long. V was clipped by 5 bases and J by 3 bases, with 10 bases between them. Germline V gives CDR1 SEHNR, CDR2 FQNEAQ (reference sequence). CDR3 sequence: CASSEETDYGYTF. In nucleotides, the CDR3 is TGTGCCAGCAGCGAAGAAACAGACTATGGCTACACCTTC. The variable domain in full, with the rest retrieved from reference TRBV7-9 and TRBJ1-2, is DTGVSQNPRHKITKRGQNVTFRCDPISEHNRLYWYRQTLGQGPEFLTYFQNEAQLEKSRLLSDRFSAERPKGSFSTLEIQRTEQGDSAMYLCASSEETDYGYTFGSGTRLTVV.

This chain uses TRBV4-1 with TRBJ1-5; 7 bases are shared with TRBD1. This CDR3 is built from 16 residues. J gave up 7 bases and V 0 bases, and 9 bases lay outside the gene matches. Germline assignment: CDR1 MGHRA and CDR2 YSYEKL. DNA of the CDR3: TGCGCCAGCAGCCAAGATCCCCCAGGGGGAGGGCAGCCCCAGCATTTT. Protein: CASSQDPPGGGQPQHF.

This clone occurred once. This chain connects TRBV19 to TRBJ2-1, with D uncertain. The V gene lost 0 bases and the J gene lost 9 bases, with 9 bases spanning the gap. This CDR3 is 13 amino acids long. Per germline, CDR1 LNHDA and CDR2 SQIVND (reference sequence). The CDR3 sequence: CASSIDPIGEQFF. The CDR3 nucleotides read TGTGCCAGTAGTATAGATCCCATCGGTGAGCAGTTCTTC.